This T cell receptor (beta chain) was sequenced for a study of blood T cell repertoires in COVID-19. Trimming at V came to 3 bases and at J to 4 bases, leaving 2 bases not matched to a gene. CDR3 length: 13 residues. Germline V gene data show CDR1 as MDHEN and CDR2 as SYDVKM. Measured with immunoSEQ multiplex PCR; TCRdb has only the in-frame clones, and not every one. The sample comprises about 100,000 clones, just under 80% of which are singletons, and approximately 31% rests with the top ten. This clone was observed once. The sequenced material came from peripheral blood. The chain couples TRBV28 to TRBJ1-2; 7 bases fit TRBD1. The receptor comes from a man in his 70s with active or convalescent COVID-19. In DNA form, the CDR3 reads TGTGCCAGCAGTTTCAGGGACAGCTATGGCTACACCTTC. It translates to CASSFRDSYGYTF.